The present TCR beta chain was sequenced within a study of OX40 agonist ivuxolimab in advanced cancers. About the research overall: The study reported partial responses in three patients: one hepatocellular carcinoma, two cutaneous melanoma.

The protocol was immunoSEQ multiplex PCR, while the TCRdb copy is restricted to in-frame clones and leaves out a portion. The sample records over 8,000 clones, about 88% being singletons. The CDR3 runs to 12 residues. With 6 bases clipped from V and 10 bases from J, the junction kept 3 bases outside the gene matches. Per germline, CDR1 MNHEY and CDR2 SMNVEV (reference sequence). This clonotype originated in an adult with an advanced solid tumor such as melanoma, head and neck, liver or kidney cancer. This chain uses TRBV27 with TRBJ2-1, with 10 bases fitting TRBD2. This specimen was CD4+ or CD8+ T cells sorted from blood, taken in a trial of the OX40 agonist ivuxolimab. The CDR3 protein is CASRLAGVEQFF. The CDR3 DNA follows: TGTGCCAGCAGGCTAGCGGGAGTGGAGCAGTTCTTC.